The rows below give T cell receptor beta chains drawn from one sample of a study of circulating CD8 cells and anti-PD-1 response in melanoma. Using its own MiXCR run on the reads, TCRdb lists one record per CDR3 protein. This table has around 500 distinct CDR3 sequences, approximately 12% appearing once. The sample consisted of CD8+ T cells from PBMCs, taken at baseline or after one month of anti-PD-1 therapy (not recorded which). The receptors come from a human donor with melanoma. CDR3s leave out the opening cysteine and the closing phenylalanine or tryptophan.

j_call | v_call | cdr3_aa
TRBJ1-3 | TRBV25-1 | ASGGHPSGNTIY
TRBJ2-1 | TRBV12-3/TRBV12-4 | ASSPRGVGNEQF
TRBJ2-1 | TRBV20-1 | SAREETGIIDNEQF
TRBJ1-1 | TRBV20-1 | SANPTGVSMNTEAF
TRBJ1-2 | TRBV7-2 | ASSLGAGLGNYGYT
TRBJ1-1 | TRBV11-2 | ASSTASGWTEAF
TRBJ2-7 | TRBV4-1 | ASAQGGDYEQY
TRBJ2-1 | TRBV19 | ASSIGSGTLQF
TRBJ2-5 | TRBV9 | ASSVDQRGETQY
TRBJ1-4 | TRBV19 | ARPPSSDGEKLF
TRBJ1-2 | TRBV29-1 | SASGLWGYT
TRBJ2-1 | TRBV29-1 | SVVGMRVSYNGQI
TRBJ1-2 | TRBV2 | ASSEAWKIANYGYT
TRBJ2-1 | TRBV19 | ASSMDGGANEQF
TRBJ1-2 | TRBV4-3 | ASSQDRAGFGYT
TRBJ2-3 | TRBV12-3/TRBV12-4 | ASSWTGLTDTQY
TRBJ2-1 | TRBV19 | ASNIESPSLAYNEQF
TRBJ1-2 | TRBV29-1 | SVLQGNYGYT
TRBJ2-1 | TRBV19 | ASRPSGGAGEQF
TRBJ1-5 | TRBV4-3 | ASSQGWNQPQH
TRBJ1-1 | TRBV2 | ASSDGQEPSTEAF
TRBJ1-1 | TRBV19 | ATQQGNTEAF
TRBJ2-6 | TRBV7-3 | ASSSSPGFILGGANVLT
TRBJ2-6 | TRBV2 | AKQGAPGANVLT
TRBJ2-7 | TRBV19 | ASSMTGVSYEQY
TRBJ2-4 | TRBV7-8 | ASSAERNIQY
TRBJ1-4 | TRBV19 | ASSIWGQTNEKLF
TRBJ2-7 | TRBV27 | ASSYQGPNEQY
TRBJ2-1 | TRBV25-1 | ASREGGRQF
TRBJ2-1 | TRBV19 | ASTWTGGSYNEQF
TRBJ1-1 | TRBV19 | ASSIAQEAF
TRBJ1-2 | TRBV27 | ASSLDPGNGYT
TRBJ1-1 | TRBV19 | ASSMGPTGTEVF
TRBJ2-1 | TRBV19 | ASSIDDYNEQF
TRBJ2-3 | TRBV6-5 | ASSYERTSTDTQY
TRBJ1-5 | TRBV6-1 | ASSERYWETWSNQPQH
TRBJ2-1 | TRBV9 | ASSVWDRGLGSYNEQF
TRBJ2-7 | TRBV19 | ASSGRTGAYEQY
TRBJ2-5 | TRBV3-1 | ASRNRVETQY
TRBJ2-2 | TRBV7-8 | ASSPLGGDTGELF
TRBJ1-3 | TRBV2 | ASSDDLSGNTIY
TRBJ2-1 | TRBV7-3 | ASSLWPGNEQF
TRBJ1-5 | TRBV7-3 | ASSPQGQHQPQH
TRBJ2-2 | TRBV19 | ATRGLAGPTGTGELF
TRBJ2-7 | TRBV27 | ASSSRDCYGQY